The 32 T cell receptor beta chains below were found in one sample sequenced in a study of CD8 T cells in Susac syndrome. Reverse transcription of roughly 0.5 to 1 ug RNA used random hexamers. TCRdb re-called the immunoSEQ multiplex PCR reads through MiXCR, storing one row per CDR3 protein. The sample lists around 150,000 distinct CDR3 sequences; approximately 95% were seen once. Sequencing was done on a sample of CD8+ T cells from PBMCs. Receptors were obtained from a human donor in good health.

The chain joins TRBV6-2 or TRBV6-3 to TRBJ2-7, with D tentatively TRBD2 (6 bases). CDR3 size: 14 residues. Trimming cost V 2 bases and J 3 bases, with 11 bases left between them. The germline V gene encodes CDR1 MNHEY and CDR2 SVGEGT. The CDR3, as DNA: TGTGCCAGCAGTTACACTAGCAGCTTCTACGAGCAGTACTTC. Translated: CASSYTSSFYEQYF.

This sequence joins TRBV28 and TRBJ2-1, with 8 positions matching TRBD2. Germline loops: CDR1 MDHEN, CDR2 SYDVKM. This CDR3 spans 14 amino acids. V was pared by 7 bases and J by 10 bases, with 12 bases of the junction left unmatched. The CDR3 protein is CASIPIAGYREQFF. DNA of the CDR3: TGTGCCAGCATCCCAATAGCGGGGTACAGGGAGCAGTTCTTC.

This rearrangement joins TRBV5-1 to TRBJ2-7; D is possibly TRBD1 or TRBD2 (6 bases each). The germline V gene has CDR1 SGHRS and CDR2 YFSETQ. V lost 4 bases and J 5 bases, leaving 16 bases between the germline ends. This CDR3 comprises 14 residues. CDR3 region: CASSRGGPGDEQYF. In DNA form, the CDR3 reads TGCGCCAGCAGCAGAGGGGGGCCCGGAGACGAGCAGTACTTC.

The CDR3, as DNA: TGCAGTGCTTTACTAGCGGGAGTTACGCAGTATTTT. Translated: CSALLAGVTQYF. This chain connects TRBV20-1 to TRBJ2-3; TRBD2 matches at 11 bases. Germline CDR1 and CDR2: DFQATT and SNEGSKA (reference sequence). V dropped 5 bases and J dropped 8; count of bases not matched to a gene: 3. The CDR3 is 12 amino acids.

The chain is built from TRBV20-1 and TRBJ2-5; D remains ambiguous. CDR1 and CDR2 from the germline V gene are DFQATT and SNEGSKA (reference sequence). The CDR3 consists of 9 residues. Between the trimmed V and J ends, which lost 8 bases and 5 bases, there was a span of 6 bases. Written as DNA, the CDR3 is TGCAGTTTAGCCGAGACCCAGTACTTC. Amino acids: CSLAETQYF.

The chain joins TRBV27 to TRBJ2-7, with 8 positions matching TRBD1. V trimming: 4 bases; J trimming: 1 base; junction bases outside the gene matches: 3. CDR3 length equals 14 residues. Germline CDR1 MNHEY, CDR2 SMNVEV (reference sequence). This chain's CDR3 is CASSSRQGSYEQYF. As DNA, the CDR3 is TGTGCCAGCAGTTCAAGACAGGGGTCCTACGAGCAGTACTTC.

The V gene is TRBV28, the J gene TRBJ1-2, with TRBD1 identical over 7 bases. The CDR3 runs to 12 residues. The germline CDR1 and CDR2 sequences are MDHEN and SYDVKM. The J segment lost 4 bases and the V segment lost 5 bases, leaving 1 base of the junction unmatched. CDR3 amino acids: CASSRTGYGYTF. The CDR3 DNA is TGTGCCAGCAGTCGGACAGGCTATGGCTACACCTTC.

In this sample, this clonotype turned up a few times. The chain is built from TRBV30 and TRBJ2-1; D ambiguous. The CDR3 runs 14 residues. Between the trimmed V and J ends, which lost 1 base and 0 bases, there was a span of 7 bases. Germline CDR1 GTSNPN, CDR2 SVGIG (reference sequence). The CDR3 DNA follows: TGTGCCTGGAGTGACGGCAGCTCCTACAATGAGCAGTTCTTC. Translation: CAWSDGSSYNEQFF.

The gene calls are TRBV6-5 and TRBJ2-7; 9 positions match TRBD1. Trimming took 6 bases from V and 4 from J; bases not matched to a gene: 4. The CDR3 is made up of 13 amino acids. Germline V gene lookup returns CDR1 MNHEY and CDR2 SVGAGI. This chain's CDR3 is CASRQQGAYEQYF. DNA of the CDR3: TGTGCCAGCAGACAACAGGGGGCTTACGAGCAGTACTTC.

V usage is TRBV3-1 and J usage is TRBJ1-5; the D gene is possibly TRBD1 (6 bases). Per germline, CDR1 LGHDT and CDR2 YNNKEL (reference sequence). Trimming removed 0 bases from V and 7 bases from J, with 13 bases in between. The CDR3 is 15 amino acids. This chain's CDR3 is CASSQDFGGRQPQHF. CDR3 in DNA: TGTGCCAGCAGCCAAGATTTCGGGGGCAGGCAGCCCCAGCATTTT.

This chain uses TRBV13 with TRBJ1-1; D not resolved. The V gene's germline CDR1 is PRHDT and CDR2 FYEKMQ (reference sequence). This CDR3 is built from 13 residues. The V gene lost 5 bases and the J gene lost 0 bases, with 7 bases spanning the gap. CDR3 in DNA: TGTGCCAGCAGCCTCAGGCTGAACACTGAAGCTTTCTTT. This translates into CASSLRLNTEAFF.

This chain links TRBV9 with TRBJ2-3; TRBD2 might be the D (6 bases). Germline V gives CDR1 SGDLS, CDR2 YYNGEE. Trimming stripped 0 bases from V and 6 bases from J, with 14 bases between. The CDR3 length is 15 residues. The CDR3 loop reads CASSVGGLGGDTQYF. CDR3 sequence (DNA): TGTGCCAGCAGCGTAGGGGGCCTAGGAGGGGATACGCAGTATTTT.

The rearrangement joins TRBV29-1 to TRBJ1-2, with 8 positions matching TRBD1. CDR3 length: 12 amino acids. The V and J ends lost 6 bases and 6 bases, in that order; junction bases with no gene match: 6. Looked up from germline, CDR1 is SQVTM and CDR2 is ANQGSEA. In DNA, the CDR3 is TGCAGCGTCACGGACAGGGCCAATGGCTACACCTTC. Its translation: CSVTDRANGYTF.

The chain couples TRBV9 to TRBJ1-2; D is unresolved. The CDR3 length is 14 residues. V shed 0 bases and J shed 4 bases, with 10 bases lying between them. Per the germline V gene, CDR1 is SGDLS and CDR2 is YYNGEE. The CDR3 protein is CASSVAEGSYGYTF. In DNA, the CDR3 is TGTGCCAGCAGCGTAGCGGAGGGTTCCTATGGCTACACCTTC.

This clonotype was observed a handful of times. V and J are TRBV3-1 and TRBJ2-1; D not resolved. V was cut by 3 bases and J by 4 bases, with 4 bases left in between. This CDR3 contains 12 residues. In germline, CDR1 is LGHDT, CDR2 YNNKEL (reference sequence). CDR3 in DNA: TGTGCCAGCAGCCAGGGATACAATGAGCAGTTCTTC. Translated: CASSQGYNEQFF.

The chain carries TRBV20-1 and TRBJ2-2, with D perhaps matching TRBD2 (6 bases). The CDR3 runs 14 residues. The germline gives CDR1 DFQATT, CDR2 SNEGSKA (reference sequence). V shed 7 bases and J shed 4 bases, with 16 bases lying between them. CDR3 coding DNA: TGCAGTGGCCTAGCGAGAGCGGCCACCGGGGAGCTGTTTTTT. This gives the protein CSGLARAATGELFF.

J is TRBJ2-3 and V is TRBV29-1; the D gene could be TRBD1 or TRBD2 (6 bases each). The CDR3 runs to 14 residues. Germline assignment: CDR1 SQVTM and CDR2 ANQGSEA. V was shortened by 7 bases and J by 1 base, with 15 bases between the two germline ends. The CDR3 sequence is CSGGARGRTDTQYF. The CDR3 DNA follows: TGCAGCGGGGGGGCGAGGGGTCGCACAGATACGCAGTATTTT.

The chain is built from TRBV29-1 and TRBJ2-1; 11 nucleotides align to TRBD1. The CDR3 spans 16 residues. Germline V gives CDR1 SQVTM, CDR2 ANQGSEA. V shed 1 base, J shed 0 bases, and the junction held 2 bases outside the gene matches. DNA of the CDR3: TGCAGCGTTGAAGGGGGGACAGGGGGCTCCTACAATGAGCAGTTCTTC. As protein: CSVEGGTGGSYNEQFF.

The chain couples TRBV13 to TRBJ2-4; D is uncertain. Germline-derived CDR1 and CDR2 are PRHDT and FYEKMQ (reference sequence). There are 12 residues in the CDR3. Trimming left V 7 bases short and J 6 bases short, with 10 bases between. The CDR3 sequence: CASTGQLNIQYF. In DNA, the CDR3 is TGTGCCAGCACCGGGCAACTAAACATTCAGTACTTC.

The chain employs TRBV2 and TRBJ1-5; the D is unclear. V was cut by 1 base and J by 6 bases, with 7 bases left in between. The CDR3 consists of 13 residues. Per germline, CDR1 SNHLY and CDR2 FYNNEI. The DNA of the CDR3 is TGTGCCAGCAGTGAAGGAGCTCGTCAGCCCCAGCATTTT. Translated, it gives CASSEGARQPQHF.

The CDR3 coding sequence is TGCAGCGTTGTTAGGGACAGTTCCTACGAGCAGTACTTC. Translating gives CSVVRDSSYEQYF. The J gene is TRBJ2-7, the V gene TRBV29-1, with 7 bases matching TRBD1. The germline gives CDR1 SQVTM, CDR2 ANQGSEA. V lost 4 bases, J lost 1 base, and 4 bases stayed unmatched. There are 13 residues in the CDR3.

V and J are TRBV3-1 and TRBJ2-7, with D unresolved. The V end was cut by 2 bases, the J end by 1 base, with 9 bases between. This CDR3 is built from 14 residues. Germline-derived CDR1 and CDR2 are LGHDT and YNNKEL (reference sequence). The CDR3 sequence: CASSQHFPSYEQYF. The CDR3 DNA reads TGTGCCAGCAGCCAACACTTCCCTTCCTACGAGCAGTACTTC.

Here the CDR3 reads CASSLTIGGYEQYF. CDR3 nucleotides: TGTGCCAGCAGTTTAACCATAGGCGGCTACGAGCAGTACTTC. This chain joins TRBV12-3 or TRBV12-4 and TRBJ2-7, with D unresolved. The V and J ends lost 2 bases and 3 bases respectively, with 11 bases between them. This CDR3 comprises 14 residues.

J is TRBJ1-2 and V is TRBV27; 7 nucleotides align to TRBD1. The CDR3 contains 13 residues. Germline CDR1 reads MNHEY; CDR2 reads SMNVEV (reference sequence). V shed 6 bases, J shed 4 bases, and the junction held 5 bases outside the gene matches. The CDR3: CASSLGQAYGYTF. CDR3 nucleotide sequence: TGTGCCAGCAGCCTCGGACAGGCCTATGGCTACACCTTC.

The rearrangement links TRBV4-3 to TRBJ1-5; 9 bases line up with TRBD1. V trimming: 4 bases; J trimming: 3 bases; junction bases outside the gene matches: 7. The CDR3 contains 16 residues. CDR1 is LGHNA and CDR2 is YSLEER in the germline V gene. CDR3 sequence reads: CASSRGTGIDNQPQHF. The CDR3, as DNA: TGCGCCAGCAGCCGCGGGACAGGGATTGACAATCAGCCCCAGCATTTT.

The chain couples TRBV5-6 to TRBJ2-1; the match to TRBD2 covers 9 bases. The CDR3 is 15 amino acids. Germline V CDR1 and CDR2: SGHDT, YYEEEE. Trimming at V came to 2 bases and at J to 6 bases, leaving 6 bases not matched to a gene. The CDR3 DNA follows: TGTGCCAGCAGCTTCGGGCCAGCGGGAGGCAATGAGCAGTTCTTC. As protein: CASSFGPAGGNEQFF.

The chain joins TRBV28 to TRBJ1-1; 8 bases match TRBD1. Germline V gene sequence: CDR1 MDHEN, CDR2 SYDVKM. The CDR3 covers 13 residues. J was trimmed by 6 bases and V by 6 bases; bases with no gene match: 6. The CDR3 loop is CASSLDRVSEAFF. CDR3 sequence (DNA): TGTGCCAGCAGCTTGGACAGGGTGTCTGAAGCTTTCTTT.

The V call is TRBV4-3, the J call TRBJ2-1; D is unclear. There are 14 residues in the CDR3. Germline V gives CDR1 LGHNA, CDR2 YSLEER. Trimming cost V 4 bases and J 8 bases, with 15 bases left between them. CDR3 sequence reads: CASSPSWYFDEQFF. The CDR3, as DNA: TGCGCCAGCAGCCCCAGTTGGTACTTCGATGAGCAGTTCTTC.

This chain connects TRBV9 to TRBJ2-1; the D is unclear. The V end was cut by 0 bases, the J end by 8 bases, with 15 bases between. The CDR3 has 15 residues. Germline CDR1 is SGDLS and CDR2 is YYNGEE. The CDR3 coding sequence is TGTGCCAGCAGCGTAGCGCCAGCCATCGTCCATGAGCAGTTCTTC. Its protein is CASSVAPAIVHEQFF. Based on the CDR3 plus reference TRBV9 and TRBJ2-1, the full variable domain is DSGVTQTPKHLITATGQRVTLRCSPRSGDLSVYWYQQSLDQGLQFLIQYYNGEERAKGNILERFSAQQFPDLHSELNLSSLELGDSALYFCASSVAPAIVHEQFFGPGTRLTVL.

The CDR3 sequence is CASSTATTSGSVIGSDTQYF. CDR3 in DNA: TGTGCCAGCAGCACCGCTACGACTAGCGGGAGTGTAATTGGCTCAGATACGCAGTATTTT. The V and J genes are TRBV11-1 and TRBJ2-3; TRBD2 agrees at 12 bases. J gave up 4 bases and V 5 bases, and 19 bases lay outside the gene matches. Germline V CDR1 and CDR2: SGHAT, FQDESV (reference sequence). CDR3 length equals 20 residues.

This clonotype was observed once. The chain carries TRBV28 and TRBJ1-2; D is perhaps TRBD1 (6 bases). Germline V CDR1 and CDR2: MDHEN, SYDVKM. The V gene lost 2 bases and the J gene lost 3 bases, with 10 bases spanning the gap. The CDR3 totals 14 residues. As DNA, the CDR3 is TGTGCCAGCAGTTTAACAGGGCTGGACTATGGCTACACCTTC. The encoded protein is CASSLTGLDYGYTF.

This rearrangement joins TRBV12-3 or TRBV12-4 to TRBJ1-1, with 8 bases fitting TRBD1. The CDR3 length is 13 residues. The J segment lost 6 bases and the V segment lost 6 bases, leaving 6 bases of the junction unmatched. This CDR3 is CASSGQGNSEAFF. In nucleotides, the CDR3 is TGTGCCAGCAGCGGACAGGGAAATTCTGAAGCTTTCTTT.